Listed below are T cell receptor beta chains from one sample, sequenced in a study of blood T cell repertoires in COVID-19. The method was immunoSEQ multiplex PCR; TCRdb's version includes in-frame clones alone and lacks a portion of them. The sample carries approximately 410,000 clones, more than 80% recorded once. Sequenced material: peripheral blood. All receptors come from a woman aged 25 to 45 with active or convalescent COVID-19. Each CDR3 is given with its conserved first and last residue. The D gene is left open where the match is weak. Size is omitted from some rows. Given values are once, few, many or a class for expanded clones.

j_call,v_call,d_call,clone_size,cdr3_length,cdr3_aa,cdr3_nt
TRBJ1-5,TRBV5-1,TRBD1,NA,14,CASSLGTVNQPQHF,TGCGCCAGCAGCTTAGGGACAGTTAATCAGCCCCAGCATTTT
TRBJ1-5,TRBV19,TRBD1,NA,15,CASSISTGPQRPQHF,TGTGCCAGTAGTATATCGACAGGGCCCCAGAGGCCCCAGCATTTT
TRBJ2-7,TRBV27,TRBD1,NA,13,CASSETGGNEQYF,TGTGCCAGCAGTGAGACAGGGGGGAACGAGCAGTACTTC
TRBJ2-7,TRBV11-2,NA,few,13,CASSYTGYYEQYF,TGTGCCAGCAGCTATACAGGATACTACGAGCAGTACTTC
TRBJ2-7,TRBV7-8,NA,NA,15,CASSSITGYSYEQYF,TGTGCCAGCAGCTCTATTACGGGGTACTCCTACGAGCAGTACTTC
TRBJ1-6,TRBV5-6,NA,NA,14,CASSLGRRNSPLHF,TGTGCCAGCAGCTTGGGACGGAGGAATTCACCCCTCCACTTT
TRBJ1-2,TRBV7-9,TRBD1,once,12,CASSRDSYGYTF,TGTGCCAGCAGCCGGGACAGTTATGGCTACACCTTC
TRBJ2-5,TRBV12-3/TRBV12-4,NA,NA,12,CASSPYQETQYF,TGTGCCAGCAGTCCGTACCAAGAGACCCAGTACTTC
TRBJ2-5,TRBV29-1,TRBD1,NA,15,CSVDGIGQDQETQYF,TGCAGCGTTGATGGAATCGGACAGGACCAAGAGACCCAGTACTTC
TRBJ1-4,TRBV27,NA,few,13,CASSTGLNEKLFF,TGTGCCAGCAGTACGGGACTAAATGAAAAACTGTTTTTT
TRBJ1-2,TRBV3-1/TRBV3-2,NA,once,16,CASSLQQGNYVIGYTF,TGTGCCAGCAGCCTCCAACAGGGAAATTATGTAATCGGCTACACCTTC
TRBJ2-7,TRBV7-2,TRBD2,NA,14,CASSLLAGGEGQYF,TGTGCCAGCAGCTTACTAGCGGGAGGGGAGGGGCAGTACTTC
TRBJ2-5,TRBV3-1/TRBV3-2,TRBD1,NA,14,CASSQGTGLETQYF,TGTGCCAGCAGCCAAGGGACAGGGTTGGAGACCCAGTACTTC
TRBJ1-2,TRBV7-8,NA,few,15,CASSLPGADGYGYTF,TGTGCCAGCAGCTTACCAGGGGCTGACGGATATGGCTACACCTTC
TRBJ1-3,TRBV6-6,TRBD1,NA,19,CASSHRQGRLRGSGNTIYF,TGTGCCAGCAGTCACCGACAGGGGCGGCTAAGGGGCTCTGGAAACACCATATATTTT
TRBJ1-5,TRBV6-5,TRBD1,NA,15,CASGQGIISNQPQHF,TGTGCCAGCGGACAGGGGATAATAAGCAATCAGCCCCAGCATTTT
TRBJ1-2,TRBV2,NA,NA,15,CASSEFQGQLYGYTF,TGTGCCAGCAGTGAATTTCAAGGACAGCTCTATGGCTACACCTTC
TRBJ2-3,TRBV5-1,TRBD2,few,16,CASSLQLAGELATQYF,TGCGCCAGCAGCTTACAACTAGCGGGGGAGTTGGCTACGCAGTATTTT
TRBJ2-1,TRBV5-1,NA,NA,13,CASSLSSFNEQFF,TGCGCCAGCAGCTTGTCTAGTTTTAATGAGCAGTTCTTC
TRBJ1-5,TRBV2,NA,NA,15,CASKVGLTGNQPQHF,TGTGCCAGCAAAGTAGGCCTAACAGGCAATCAGCCCCAGCATTTT
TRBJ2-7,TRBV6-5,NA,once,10,CATGGGKQYF,TGTGCCACTGGAGGGGGCAAGCAGTACTTC
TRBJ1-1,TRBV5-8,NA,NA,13,CASSSKAAAEAFF,TGTGCCAGCAGCTCTAAGGCGGCGGCTGAAGCTTTCTTT
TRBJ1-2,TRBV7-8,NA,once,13,CASSLVSGFGYTF,TGTGCCAGCAGCTTAGTATCAGGGTTTGGCTACACCTTC
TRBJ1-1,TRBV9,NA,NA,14,CASSDTPSGTEAFF,TGTGCCAGCAGCGATACGCCCTCAGGGACTGAAGCTTTCTTT
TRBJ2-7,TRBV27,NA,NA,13,CASRDRNTYEQYF,TGTGCCAGCCGCGACAGAAACACCTACGAGCAGTACTTC
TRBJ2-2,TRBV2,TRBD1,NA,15,CASSDEQGVAGELFF,TGTGCCAGCAGTGATGAGCAGGGGGTAGCCGGGGAGCTGTTTTTT
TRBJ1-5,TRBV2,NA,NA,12,CASRTANQPQHF,TGTGCCAGCAGGACAGCAAATCAGCCCCAGCATTTT
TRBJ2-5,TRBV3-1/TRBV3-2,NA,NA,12,CASQFSQETQYF,TGTGCCAGCCAGTTCAGCCAAGAGACCCAGTACTTC
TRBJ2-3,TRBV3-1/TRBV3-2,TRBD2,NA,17,CASSQWTSGGVPDTQYF,TGTGCCAGCAGCCAGTGGACTAGCGGGGGGGTTCCAGATACGCAGTATTTT
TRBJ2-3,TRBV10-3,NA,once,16,CAISGDPDILTDTQYF,TGTGCCATCAGTGGAGACCCCGACATCCTCACAGATACGCAGTATTTT
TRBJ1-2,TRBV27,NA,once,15,CASSLIFGQTYGYTF,TGTGCCAGCAGTTTAATCTTTGGGCAAACCTATGGCTACACCTTC
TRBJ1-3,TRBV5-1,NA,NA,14,CASSLVAGGNTIYF,TGCGCCAGCAGCTTGGTAGCCGGAGGAAACACCATATATTTT
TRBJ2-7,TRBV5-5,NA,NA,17,CASSRIDSETHSYEQYF,TGTGCCAGCAGCCGAATCGACAGCGAAACTCACTCCTACGAGCAGTACTTC
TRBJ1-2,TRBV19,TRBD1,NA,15,CASSPWGQDNYGYTF,TGTGCCAGTAGTCCCTGGGGACAGGATAACTATGGCTACACCTTC
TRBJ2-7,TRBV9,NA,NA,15,CASSVEGLPMEEQYF,TGTGCCAGCAGCGTAGAGGGACTGCCCATGGAAGAGCAGTACTTC
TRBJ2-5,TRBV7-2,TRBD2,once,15,CASSLSAGAKETQYF,TGTGCCAGCAGCTTATCAGCGGGGGCTAAAGAGACCCAGTACTTC
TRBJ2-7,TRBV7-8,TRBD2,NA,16,CASSSPGLAASYEQYF,TGTGCCAGCAGCTCCCCGGGACTAGCGGCCTCCTACGAGCAGTACTTC
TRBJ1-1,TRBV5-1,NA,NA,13,CASSLFLSAEAFF,TGCGCCAGCAGCTTGTTTCTGTCGGCTGAAGCTTTCTTT
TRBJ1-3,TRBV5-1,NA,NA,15,CASSPGTSSGNTIYF,TGCGCCAGCAGCCCAGGGACAAGCTCTGGAAACACCATATATTTT
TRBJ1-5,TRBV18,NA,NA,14,CASSGGRENQPQHF,TGTGCCAGCTCCGGAGGTAGGGAAAATCAGCCCCAGCATTTT
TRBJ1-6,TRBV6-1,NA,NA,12,CASSELLSPLHF,TGTGCCAGCAGTGAACTACTTTCACCCCTCCACTTT
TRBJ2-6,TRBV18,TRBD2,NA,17,CASSPLAGDAGANVLTF,TGTGCCAGCTCACCGCTAGCGGGAGATGCTGGGGCCAACGTCCTGACTTTC
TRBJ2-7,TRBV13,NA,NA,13,CASSLRLPYEQYF,TGTGCCAGCAGCTTAAGACTTCCCTACGAGCAGTACTTC
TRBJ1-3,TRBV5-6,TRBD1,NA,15,CASSLGTGAGNTIYF,TGTGCCAGCAGCTTGGGGACAGGGGCTGGAAACACCATATATTTT
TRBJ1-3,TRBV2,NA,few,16,CASSARQVDLGNTIYF,TGTGCCAGCAGTGCTCGACAGGTGGATTTGGGAAACACCATATATTTT
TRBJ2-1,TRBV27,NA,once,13,CASGPLDLNEQFF,TGTGCCAGCGGACCACTAGATTTGAATGAGCAGTTCTTC